The 16 T cell receptor beta chains presented below share a single source sample, sequenced in a study of blood T cell repertoires in COVID-19. The data were produced by immunoSEQ multiplex PCR, yet TCRdb's version contains in-frame clones alone and is incomplete. The repertoire holds roughly 48,000 clones, with around nine tenths as singletons. Sequencing was done on a sample of peripheral blood. These receptors originate from a woman older than 75 with acute or convalescent COVID-19.

The chain employs TRBV6-1 and TRBJ1-1, with 7 positions matching TRBD1. In germline, CDR1 is MNHNS, CDR2 SASEGT. The CDR3 is 13 amino acids. Trimming cost V 5 bases and J 6 bases; bases outside gene matches: 6. This chain's CDR3 is CASSSLTGPEAFF. The CDR3 DNA reads TGTGCCAGCAGTTCCCTGACAGGGCCTGAAGCTTTCTTT.

The V and J genes are TRBV15 and TRBJ2-2; 12 nucleotides align to TRBD1. The germline V gene has CDR1 LNHNV and CDR2 YYDKDF (reference sequence). The CDR3 runs 19 residues. Trimming removed 1 base from V and 5 bases from J; junction bases left unmatched: 11. CDR3 nucleotide sequence: TGTGCCACCAGCAGAGGGTATGGGTCGGGACAGGGGGCGACCGGGGAGCTGTTTTTT. The encoded protein is CATSRGYGSGQGATGELFF.

This chain links TRBV7-9 with TRBJ1-2; D remains unclear. Per germline, CDR1 SEHNR and CDR2 FQNEAQ (reference sequence). The V end was cut by 7 bases, the J end by 6 bases, with 18 bases between. The CDR3 covers 14 residues. Here the CDR3 DNA reads TGTGCCAGCACACCCCGGTGGGAGCAGAATGGCTACACCTTC. It specifies CASTPRWEQNGYTF.

The chain is built from TRBV19 and TRBJ1-6; possibly TRBD1 for D (5 bases). The CDR3 is 17 residues long. Germline CDR1 LNHDA, CDR2 SQIVND (reference sequence). V gave up 1 base and J gave up 7 bases, with 17 bases separating them. Written as DNA, the CDR3 is TGTGCCAGTAGTATAGCATTCAGGGTTGCGGAGAATTCACCCCTCCACTTT. Protein product: CASSIAFRVAENSPLHF.

Only one count was recorded for this clone. This chain uses TRBV9 with TRBJ1-1; perhaps TRBD1 as D (6 bases). CDR3 length: 15 residues. Germline values: CDR1 SGDLS, CDR2 YYNGEE. Trimming removed 0 bases from V and 3 bases from J, with 12 bases in between. The CDR3 loop reads CASSVGGGADTEAFF. Written as DNA, the CDR3 is TGTGCCAGCAGCGTAGGTGGGGGCGCGGACACTGAAGCTTTCTTT.

This chain links TRBV28 with TRBJ2-7; 7 bases map to TRBD1. Per the germline V gene, CDR1 is MDHEN and CDR2 is SYDVKM. The V segment lost 5 bases and the J segment 4 bases; nucleotides outside the gene matches: 17. The CDR3 is 17 amino acids. The CDR3 DNA follows: TGTGCCAGCAGTCCCCTGGTGTCGGGACAGAGGATATACGAGCAGTACGTC. Its protein is CASSPLVSGQRIYEQYV.

The rearrangement joins TRBV18 to TRBJ1-1; D remains unclear. CDR1 and CDR2 from the germline V gene are KGHSH and LQKENI. This CDR3 is built from 14 residues. Trimming removed 3 bases at V and 0 bases at J, with 8 bases between. CDR3 nucleotide sequence: TGTGCCAGCTCACCGACATCCCTGAACACTGAAGCTTTCTTT. This codes for CASSPTSLNTEAFF.

This chain joins TRBV2 and TRBJ2-2; TRBD2 might be the D (6 bases). Trimming left V 10 bases short and J 3 bases short, with 27 bases between. The germline gives CDR1 SNHLY, CDR2 FYNNEI. This CDR3 has 18 amino acids. CDR3 region: CATRPRVVGGPYTGELFF. The CDR3 DNA reads TGTGCCACCAGGCCCCGAGTGGTGGGGGGACCGTACACCGGGGAGCTGTTTTTT.

The chain recombines TRBV28 with TRBJ2-7; 7 bases fit TRBD1. This CDR3 has 15 amino acids. Germline CDR1 is MDHEN and CDR2 is SYDVKM. Trimming at V came to 2 bases and at J to 3 bases, leaving 7 bases not matched to a gene. The CDR3 loop is CASSLGQGVLYEQYF. CDR3 nucleotides: TGTGCCAGCAGTTTAGGGCAGGGGGTCCTCTACGAGCAGTACTTC.

The genes are TRBV6-1 and TRBJ2-5, with 10 bases aligning to TRBD2. The V gene end was trimmed by 2 bases and the J gene end by 5 bases; junction bases not matched to a gene: 8. This CDR3 is built from 16 residues. The germline V gene encodes CDR1 MNHNS and CDR2 SASEGT. The CDR3 DNA reads as TGTGCCAGCAGTGAAAAGCGAAGCGGGGGGGCGGAGACCCAGTACTTC. Translating gives CASSEKRSGGAETQYF.

The CDR3 DNA follows: TGTGCCAGTATGGACTTAGCGGGCCGAGGGCAGTTCTTC. It encodes CASMDLAGRGQFF. V usage is TRBV19 and J usage is TRBJ2-1; 7 bases are shared with TRBD2. Per germline, CDR1 LNHDA and CDR2 SQIVND (reference sequence). The V segment lost 7 bases and the J segment 12 bases; nucleotides outside the gene matches: 12. The CDR3 runs to 13 residues.

The chain combines TRBV3-1 (or the pseudogene TRBV3-2) with TRBJ2-1; 9 positions agree with TRBD1. V lost 2 bases and J lost 5; bases outside the gene matches: 16. This CDR3 has 19 residues. CDR1 and CDR2 (germline): LGHDT, YNNKEL (reference sequence). CDR3 nucleotide sequence: TGTGCCAGCAGCCAAAACTCAGGGACAGGGCTATTTCGTCACAATGAGCAGTTCTTC. Translated, it gives CASSQNSGTGLFRHNEQFF.

The chain is built from TRBV5-4 and TRBJ1-1; unclear D gene. The CDR3 loop spans 18 amino acids. The germline V gene encodes CDR1 SGHNT and CDR2 YYREEE (reference sequence). Trimming took off 4 bases at V and 5 bases at J, with 27 bases between the two ends. The CDR3 region has the DNA TGTGCCAGCAGCCCCCCGAGAACGGAACAGCGGGGTCGAACTGAAGCTTTCTTT. Encoded protein: CASSPPRTEQRGRTEAFF.

This chain links TRBV5-1 with TRBJ2-1; maybe TRBD1 (6 bases). V gave up 4 bases and J gave up 9 bases, with 14 bases separating them. Germline V CDR1 and CDR2: SGHRS, YFSETQ. This CDR3 spans 13 amino acids. The CDR3 nucleotides read TGCGCCAGCAGCCCGTTGGGGGCGGGTGAGCAGTTCTTC. Residues: CASSPLGAGEQFF.

The V gene is TRBV3-1 (or the pseudogene TRBV3-2), the J gene TRBJ1-1, with 10 bases lining up with TRBD1. V lost 5 bases and J lost 5; bases outside the gene matches: 5. The CDR3 consists of 14 residues. CDR1 and CDR2 from the germline V gene are LGHDT and YNNKEL (reference sequence). The CDR3 sequence: CASSFGTGETEAFF. DNA of the CDR3: TGTGCCAGCAGCTTTGGGACAGGGGAGACTGAAGCTTTCTTT.

This clone was seen once. The chain is built from TRBV5-6 and TRBJ2-1; 7 positions match TRBD1. This CDR3 comprises 16 residues. CDR1 is SGHDT and CDR2 is YYEEEE in the germline V gene. V lost 4 bases, J lost 0 bases, and 7 bases stayed unmatched. The DNA of the CDR3 is TGTGCCAGCAGCCGCGACAGGGTTAGCTCCTACAATGAGCAGTTCTTC. It specifies CASSRDRVSSYNEQFF. Combining the CDR3 with reference TRBV5-6 and TRBJ2-1 gives the whole variable domain DAGVTQSPTHLIKTRGQQVTLRCSPKSGHDTVSWYQQALGQGPQFIFQYYEEEERQRGNFPDRFSGHQFPNYSSELNVNALLLGDSALYLCASSRDRVSSYNEQFFGPGTRLTVL.